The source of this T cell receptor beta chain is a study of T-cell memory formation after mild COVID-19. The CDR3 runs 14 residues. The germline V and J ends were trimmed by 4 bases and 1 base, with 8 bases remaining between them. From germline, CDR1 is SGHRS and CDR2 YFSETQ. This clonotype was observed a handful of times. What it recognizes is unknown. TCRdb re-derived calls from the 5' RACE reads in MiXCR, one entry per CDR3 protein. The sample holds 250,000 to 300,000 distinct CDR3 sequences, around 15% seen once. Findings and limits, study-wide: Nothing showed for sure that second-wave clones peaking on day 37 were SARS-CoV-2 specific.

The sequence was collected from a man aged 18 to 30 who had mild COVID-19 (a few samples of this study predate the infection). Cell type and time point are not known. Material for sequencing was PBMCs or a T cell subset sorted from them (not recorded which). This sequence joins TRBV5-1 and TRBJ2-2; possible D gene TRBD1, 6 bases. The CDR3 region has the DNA TGCGCCAGCAGCCGGGGACAGAACACCGGGGAGCTGTTTTTT. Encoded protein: CASSRGQNTGELFF. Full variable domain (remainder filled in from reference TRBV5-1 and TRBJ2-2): KAGVTQTPRYLIKTRGQQVTLSCSPISGHRSVSWYQQTPGQGLQFLFEYFSETQRNKGNFPGRFSGRQFSNSRSEMNVSTLELGDSALYLCASSRGQNTGELFFGEGSRLTVL.